This passage covers 29 T cell receptor beta chains from one sample sequenced in a study of vaccination effects on CD4 cells after COVID-19. No cognate antigen is known for these TCRs. Sequenced by immunoSEQ multiplex PCR; TCRdb stores in-frame clones only, minus some. The sample has 20,000 to 25,000 clones, 69% seen once. Antigen-specific CD4+ T cells were expanded (with viral peptide pools) by the ViraFEST assay ahead of sequencing. Isolating CD4+ T cells followed roughly ten days of culture. Vaccine administered to participants consisted of two doses of either BNT162b2 or mRNA-1273. The specimen comprised CD4+ T cells from PBMCs cultured with SARS-CoV-2 spike peptides, sampled after COVID-19 vaccination. The receptors were sampled from a human donor who received a COVID-19 vaccine.

This CDR3 reads CASSLALGQGFGYTF. CDR3 coding DNA: TGTGCCAGCAGCTTAGCTTTGGGACAGGGCTTTGGCTACACCTTC. The chain recombines TRBV7-2 with TRBJ1-2, with TRBD1 matching 9 bases. CDR3 size: 15 residues. With V trimmed by 0 bases and J by 7 bases, 6 bases remained unmatched. Germline V gene data show CDR1 as SGHTA and CDR2 as FQGNSA.

The chain has TRBV27 and TRBJ1-5; D might be TRBD1 (6 bases). The CDR3 consists of 13 residues. Trimming cost V 4 bases and J 7 bases, with 11 bases left between them. Germline V gives CDR1 MNHEY, CDR2 SMNVEV (reference sequence). CDR3 residues: CASSYRQGQPQHF. Here the CDR3 DNA reads TGTGCCAGCAGTTACAGGCAGGGGCAGCCCCAGCATTTT.

The rearrangement uses TRBV21-1 and TRBJ2-5. TRBV21-1 is a recognized pseudogene. The CDR3 spans 17 residues. The CDR3 DNA is TGTGCCAGCAGCAAACAGCACCGGGTACTTATGGGGGAGACCCAGTACTTC. Translating gives CASSKQHRVLMGETQYF.

The chain employs TRBV6-5 and TRBJ1-2, with TRBD1 matching over 7 bases. The CDR3 covers 14 residues. V was clipped by 6 bases and J by 1 base; unmatched bases: 5. Germline assignment: CDR1 MNHEY and CDR2 SVGAGI. The CDR3 reads CASSRDRNNYGYTF. Here the CDR3 DNA reads TGTGCCAGCAGCCGGGACAGAAATAACTATGGCTACACCTTC.

V usage is TRBV10-1 and J usage is TRBJ2-3; a weak D match, TRBD2 (7 bases). Germline V CDR1 and CDR2: WNHNN, SYGVQD (reference sequence). CDR3 length: 19 residues. The V and J ends lost 4 bases and 0 bases respectively, with 23 bases between them. Here the CDR3 DNA reads TGCGCCAGCAGTGTAAGCTTAGGGGGGCTAGCGGAAAGCACAGATACGCAGTATTTT. Its translation: CASSVSLGGLAESTDTQYF.

The chain has TRBV6-1 and TRBJ2-7; the D is unclear. Germline CDR1 is MNHNS and CDR2 is SASEGT. There are 13 residues in the CDR3. Trimming cost V 0 bases and J 6 bases, with 9 bases left between them. As DNA, the CDR3 is TGTGCCAGCAGTGAAGCGAGCACTACCGAGCAGTACTTC. Its translation: CASSEASTTEQYF.

The chain is built from TRBV6-4 and TRBJ2-5; 7 positions match TRBD2. V lost 0 bases, J lost 0 bases, and 4 bases stayed unmatched. CDR3 length equals 16 residues. The germline CDR1 and CDR2 sequences are MRHNA and SNTAGT. The CDR3 nucleotides are TGTGCCAGCAGTGACTCGCGGGAGTGGAACCAAGAGACCCAGTACTTC. It specifies CASSDSREWNQETQYF.

This chain links TRBV18 with TRBJ2-1; TRBD2 aligns across 10 bases. CDR1 is KGHSH and CDR2 is LQKENI in the germline V gene. The CDR3 extends over 16 amino acids. V shed 1 base, J shed 0 bases, and the junction held 0 bases outside the gene matches. The CDR3 reads CASSPRLAGSYNEQFF. CDR3 in DNA: TGTGCCAGCTCACCACGACTAGCGGGCTCCTACAATGAGCAGTTCTTC.

The J gene is TRBJ2-4, the V gene TRBV15; TRBD1 might be the D (6 bases). Trimming removed 3 bases from V and 8 bases from J, with 14 bases in between. The CDR3 consists of 14 residues. Germline-derived CDR1 and CDR2 are LNHNV and YYDKDF (reference sequence). In nucleotides, the CDR3 is TGTGCCACCAGCAGCTACAGGGTTCGGGACATTCAGTACTTC. The encoded protein is CATSSYRVRDIQYF.

This clone was counted once. The chain recombines TRBV19 with TRBJ1-6; 8 positions match TRBD1. Trimming removed 3 bases from V and 7 bases from J; junction bases left unmatched: 5. CDR1 is LNHDA, CDR2 SQIVND, per germline (reference sequence). CDR3 length: 15 residues. The CDR3 sequence is CASSIEDRANSPLHF. In DNA, the CDR3 is TGTGCCAGTAGTATTGAGGACAGGGCAAATTCACCCCTCCACTTT.

This chain connects TRBV2 to TRBJ1-6; perhaps TRBD1 as D (5 bases). Per germline, CDR1 SNHLY and CDR2 FYNNEI. The CDR3 runs to 14 residues. Between the trimmed V and J ends, which lost 6 bases and 9 bases, there was a span of 15 bases. CDR3 bases: TGTGCCAGCAGCTACGGGACCACAACTTCACCCCTCCACTTT. It yields the protein CASSYGTTTSPLHF.

The rearrangement links TRBV7-2 to TRBJ1-3; 9 nucleotides align to TRBD1. Germline-derived CDR1 and CDR2 are SGHTA and FQGNSA. The CDR3 loop spans 15 amino acids. Germline trimming cut 3 bases from V and 4 bases from J; bases unmatched to any gene: 4. The CDR3 bases are TGTGCCAGCAGCTTCCACAGGGGGCCGGGAAACACCATATATTTT. Translation: CASSFHRGPGNTIYF.

The rearrangement uses TRBV12-5 and TRBJ2-5; the D call may be TRBD1 or TRBD2 (5 bases each). V was trimmed by 1 base and J by 2 bases, leaving 14 bases between them. This CDR3 has 16 residues. Germline values: CDR1 LGHNT, CDR2 FRNRAP. The CDR3 region is CASGLGGAGPQETQYF. CDR3 sequence (DNA): TGTGCTAGTGGTTTGGGTGGGGCGGGCCCTCAAGAGACCCAGTACTTC.

This clone occurred a few times. The chain links TRBV11-3 to TRBJ2-1; 7 bases align to TRBD2. This CDR3 is built from 17 residues. The germline V gene encodes CDR1 SGHNT and CDR2 YENEEA. V dropped 0 bases and J dropped 9; count of bases not matched to a gene: 14. The CDR3 sequence is CASSLDQGGSFPGEQFF. DNA for the CDR3: TGTGCCAGCAGCTTAGATCAGGGCGGGAGCTTCCCCGGTGAGCAGTTCTTC.

The V call is TRBV27, the J call TRBJ2-1, with no clear D. CDR1 is MNHEY and CDR2 is SMNVEV in the germline V gene (reference sequence). This CDR3 comprises 11 residues. V lost 6 bases and J 7 bases, leaving 7 bases between the germline ends. Written as DNA, the CDR3 is TGTGCCAGCAGGGCCCGGAATGAGCAGTTCTTC. This translates into CASRARNEQFF.

This clone ranks as large (0.1 to 1%). This rearrangement joins TRBV5-1 to TRBJ2-2, with D perhaps TRBD2 (5 bases). This CDR3 is 19 amino acids long. CDR1 and CDR2 (germline): SGHRS, YFSETQ. The germline V and J ends were trimmed by 0 bases and 6 bases, with 24 bases remaining between them. DNA for the CDR3: TGCGCCAGCAGCTTGGGTGGACTCGCCTTAAGTGGAGTAGCCGGGGAGCTGTTTTTT. The encoded protein is CASSLGGLALSGVAGELFF.

This sequence joins TRBV4-1 and TRBJ2-7; 8 positions match TRBD2. The junction had 8 bases not matched to a gene; V was cut back by 9 bases and J by 7 bases. Germline loops: CDR1 MGHRA, CDR2 YSYEKL. The CDR3 sequence is 12 residues long. CDR3 amino acids: CASRREVGEQYF. Written as DNA, the CDR3 is TGCGCCAGTCGGCGGGAGGTAGGAGAGCAGTACTTC.

This chain joins TRBV5-1 and TRBJ2-1; D assignment may be TRBD1 or TRBD2 (5 bases each). Deletions cut 4 bases from V and 4 bases from J, with 12 bases between. The CDR3 contains 14 residues. The germline V gene encodes CDR1 SGHRS and CDR2 YFSETQ. The CDR3 DNA reads TGCGCCAGCAGCCCCGGGACCGGATACAATGAGCAGTTCTTC. Encoded protein: CASSPGTGYNEQFF.

The chain carries TRBV19 and TRBJ2-1; 8 bases line up with TRBD2. V lost 3 bases, J lost 6 bases, and 7 bases stayed unmatched. This CDR3 region has 15 residues. The germline V gene encodes CDR1 LNHDA and CDR2 SQIVND (reference sequence). CDR3 loop: CASSIQRGMGNEQFF. DNA for the CDR3: TGTGCCAGTAGTATCCAGCGGGGGATGGGCAATGAGCAGTTCTTC.

This clone was detected only a few times. The chain uses TRBV4-1 and TRBJ1-2; D remains unclear. The CDR3 covers 14 residues. Trimming stripped 2 bases from V and 7 bases from J, with 14 bases between. The germline gives CDR1 MGHRA, CDR2 YSYEKL. The CDR3 spells CASSQPAFSGGYTF. The CDR3 DNA follows: TGCGCCAGCAGCCAACCCGCCTTCTCGGGTGGCTACACCTTC.

The rearrangement uses TRBV18 and TRBJ1-5, with D perhaps matching TRBD1 (5 bases). Trimming pared 1 base from V and 4 bases from J, leaving 17 bases between. The CDR3 has 17 residues. CDR1 and CDR2 (germline): KGHSH, LQKENI. CDR3 sequence: CASSPQSSRDYNQPQHF. The CDR3 coding sequence is TGTGCCAGCTCACCACAATCAAGCCGGGACTATAATCAGCCCCAGCATTTT.

V is TRBV18 and J is TRBJ1-2; 7 bases align to TRBD1. CDR3 length: 14 residues. CDR1 and CDR2 (germline): KGHSH, LQKENI. After removal of 4 bases from V and 1 base from J, the junction contained 3 bases not matched to a gene. CDR3 nucleotides: TGTGCCAGCTCACTGGGACAGAGTAACTATGGCTACACCTTC. Protein product: CASSLGQSNYGYTF.

This clone was seen more than once but under ten times. This chain links TRBV6-6 with TRBJ1-1, with a tentative D call TRBD1 (5 bases). The CDR3 sequence is 13 residues long. In germline, CDR1 is MNHNY, CDR2 SVGAGI (reference sequence). Trimming cost V 10 bases and J 3 bases, with 15 bases left between them. The CDR3 nucleotides read TGTGCCACCAGGTGGGGCAGAGACACTGAAGCTTTCTTT. This gives the protein CATRWGRDTEAFF.

The CDR3 coding sequence is TGTGCCAGCTCTCGGCGGGGGCGTTATAATTCACCCCTCCACTTT. Translated, it gives CASSRRGRYNSPLHF. This chain links TRBV6-5 with TRBJ1-6, with D maybe TRBD1 (6 bases). Germline-derived CDR1 and CDR2 are MNHEY and SVGAGI. The CDR3 has 15 amino acids. V was shortened by 8 bases and J by 4 bases, with 15 bases between the two germline ends.

This clone was counted a few times. The chain joins TRBV11-2 to TRBJ1-2; D not certain. The germline gives CDR1 SGHAT, CDR2 FQNNGV. The CDR3 contains 14 residues. V lost 3 bases, J lost 6 bases, and 14 bases lay in between. The CDR3 region has the DNA TGTGCCAGCAGCTTCTTCCTAGACGGGGATGGCTACACCTTC. It translates to CASSFFLDGDGYTF.

The chain uses TRBV19 and TRBJ1-5; the D is unclear. The germline gives CDR1 LNHDA, CDR2 SQIVND (reference sequence). V was trimmed by 4 bases and J by 3 bases, leaving 7 bases between them. This CDR3 spans 13 amino acids. DNA of the CDR3: TGTGCCAGTAGTAGCAGAGTCAATCAGCCCCAGCATTTT. It translates to CASSSRVNQPQHF.

V is TRBV15 and J is TRBJ1-2, with no clear D. The CDR3 is 13 amino acids. Trimming shortened V by 4 bases and J by 0 bases, and 6 bases separated the two germline ends. CDR1 and CDR2 from the germline V gene are LNHNV and YYDKDF (reference sequence). The CDR3 nucleotides are TGTGCCACCAGCATTGGGACTAACTATGGCTACACCTTC. Translation: CATSIGTNYGYTF.

A single count supports this clone. The rearrangement links TRBV9 to TRBJ1-2; 7 nucleotides line up with TRBD1. V dropped 5 bases and J dropped 1; count of bases not matched to a gene: 2. Per germline, CDR1 SGDLS and CDR2 YYNGEE. The CDR3 extends over 13 amino acids. DNA of the CDR3: TGTGCCAGCAGTGACAGGGTTAACTATGGCTACACCTTC. This sequence encodes CASSDRVNYGYTF.

This clone was seen a few times. The chain recombines TRBV6-1 with TRBJ2-1; 12 bases match TRBD2. This CDR3 contains 15 residues. Germline-derived CDR1 and CDR2 are MNHNS and SASEGT. V trimming: 2 bases; J trimming: 4 bases; junction bases outside the gene matches: 0. CDR3 DNA: TGTGCCAGCAGTGAACTAGCGGGAGGGTACAATGAGCAGTTCTTC. It codes for CASSELAGGYNEQFF.